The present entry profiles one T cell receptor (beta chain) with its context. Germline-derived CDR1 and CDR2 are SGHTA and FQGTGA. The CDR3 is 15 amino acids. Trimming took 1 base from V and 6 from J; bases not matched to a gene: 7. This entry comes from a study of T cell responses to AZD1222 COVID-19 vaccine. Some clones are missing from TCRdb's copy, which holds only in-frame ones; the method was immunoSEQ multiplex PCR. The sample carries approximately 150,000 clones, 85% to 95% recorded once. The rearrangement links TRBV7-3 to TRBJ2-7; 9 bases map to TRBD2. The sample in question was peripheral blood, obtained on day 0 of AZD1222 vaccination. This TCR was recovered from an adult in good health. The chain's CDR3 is CASSLMAGGPSEQYF. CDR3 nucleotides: TGTGCCAGCAGCTTAATGGCGGGAGGGCCAAGCGAGCAGTACTTC.